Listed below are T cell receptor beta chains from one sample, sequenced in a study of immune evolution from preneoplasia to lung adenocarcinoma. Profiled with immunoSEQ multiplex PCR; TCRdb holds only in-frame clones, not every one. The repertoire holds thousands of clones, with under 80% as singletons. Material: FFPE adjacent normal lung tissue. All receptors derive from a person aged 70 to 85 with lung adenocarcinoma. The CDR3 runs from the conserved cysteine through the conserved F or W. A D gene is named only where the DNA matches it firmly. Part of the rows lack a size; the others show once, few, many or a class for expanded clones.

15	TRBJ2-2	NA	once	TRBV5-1	CASSLEAIVTGELFF	TGCGCCAGCAGCTTGGAGGCTATTGTTACCGGGGAGCTGTTTTTT
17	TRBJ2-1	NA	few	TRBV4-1	CASSRGYEHSSYNEQFF	TGCGCCAGCAGCCGGGGGTACGAACACAGCTCCTACAATGAGCAGTTCTTC
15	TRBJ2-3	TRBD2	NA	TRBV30	CAWKGRRGGTDTQYF	TGTGCCTGGAAAGGTCGGAGGGGAGGGACAGATACGCAGTATTTT
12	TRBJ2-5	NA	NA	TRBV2	CASSEAVQTQYF	TGTGCCAGCAGTGAGGCGGTGCAGACCCAGTACTTC
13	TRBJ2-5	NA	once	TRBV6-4	CASSTGFGETQYF	TGTGCCAGCAGTACAGGGTTCGGAGAGACCCAGTACTTC
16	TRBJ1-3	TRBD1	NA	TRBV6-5	CASSYSQGASGNTIYF	TGTGCCAGCAGTTACTCGCAGGGGGCATCTGGAAACACCATATATTTT
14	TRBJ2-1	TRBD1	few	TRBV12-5	CASGWGQGVVEQFF	TGTGCTAGTGGTTGGGGACAGGGGGTTGTTGAGCAGTTCTTC
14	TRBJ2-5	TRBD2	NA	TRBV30	CAWIGGGNEETQYF	TGTGCCTGGATTGGGGGGGGTAATGAAGAGACCCAGTACTTC
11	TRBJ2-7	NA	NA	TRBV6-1	CASAHSYEQYF	TGTGCCAGCGCCCACTCCTACGAGCAGTACTTC
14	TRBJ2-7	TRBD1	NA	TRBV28	CASSLPPGQRIQYF	TGTGCCAGCAGTTTACCCCCGGGACAGAGAATACAGTACTTC
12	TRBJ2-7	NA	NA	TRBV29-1	CSVGVSSYEQYF	TGCAGCGTTGGAGTTAGCTCCTACGAGCAGTACTTC
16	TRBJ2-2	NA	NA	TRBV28	CASRIMTVANTGELFF	TGTGCCAGCAGGATTATGACGGTCGCGAACACCGGGGAGCTGTTTTTT
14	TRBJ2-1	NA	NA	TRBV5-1	CASSVEGGVGEQFF	TGCGCCAGCAGCGTGGAGGGAGGCGTGGGTGAGCAGTTCTTC
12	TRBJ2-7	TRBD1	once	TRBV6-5	CASRRTGAEQYF	TGTGCCAGCAGGCGGACAGGGGCCGAGCAGTACTTC
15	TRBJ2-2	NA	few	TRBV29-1	CSVEVGDANTGELFF	TGCAGCGTTGAAGTGGGGGACGCGAACACCGGGGAGCTGTTTTTT
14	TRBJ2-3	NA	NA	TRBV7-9	CASTVSGSTDTQYF	TGTGCCAGCACCGTTAGCGGTAGCACAGATACGCAGTATTTT
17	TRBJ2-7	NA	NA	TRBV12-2	CASRLSRREGRSYEQYF	TGTGCAAGTCGCTTATCGCGGCGGGAGGGCCGGTCCTACGAGCAGTACTTC
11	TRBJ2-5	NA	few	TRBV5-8	CASRYSEAQYF	TGTGCCAGCAGATACTCAGAGGCCCAGTACTTC
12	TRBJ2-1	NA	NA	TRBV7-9	CASSFAGNEQFF	TGTGCCAGCAGCTTCGCCGGCAATGAGCAGTTCTTC
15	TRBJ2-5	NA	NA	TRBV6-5	CASTPWSGDQETQYF	TGTGCCAGCACCCCCTGGTCGGGCGACCAAGAGACCCAGTACTTC
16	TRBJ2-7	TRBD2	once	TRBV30	CAWSVFAAGGAYEQYF	TGTGCCTGGAGTGTATTTGCAGCGGGAGGCGCCTACGAGCAGTACTTC
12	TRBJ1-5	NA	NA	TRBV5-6	CASSLGAQPQHF	TGTGCCAGCAGCTTGGGCGCTCAGCCCCAGCATTTT
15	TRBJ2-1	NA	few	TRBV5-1	CASSLVLLARGEQFF	TGCGCCAGCAGCTTGGTCCTCCTAGCTCGGGGTGAGCAGTTCTTC
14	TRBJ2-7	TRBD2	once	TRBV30	CAWSLTSGNYEQYF	TGTGCCTGGAGTTTGACTAGCGGGAACTACGAGCAGTACTTC
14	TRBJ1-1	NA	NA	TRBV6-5	CASSYDRMNTEAFF	TGTGCCAGCAGTTACGACAGAATGAACACTGAAGCTTTCTTT
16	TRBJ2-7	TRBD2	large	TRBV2	CASTVGGGLVGYEQYF	TGTGCCAGTACTGTCGGCGGGGGACTAGTTGGCTACGAGCAGTACTTC
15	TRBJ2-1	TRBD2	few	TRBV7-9	CASSLSGLAYNEQFF	TGTGCCAGCAGCTTATCGGGACTAGCATACAATGAGCAGTTCTTC
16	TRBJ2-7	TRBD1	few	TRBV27	CASSREWTGSNYEQYF	TGTGCCAGCAGTAGAGAATGGACAGGGTCAAATTACGAGCAGTACTTC
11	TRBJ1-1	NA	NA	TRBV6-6	CASSSANEAFF	TGTGCCAGCAGTTCCGCGAATGAAGCTTTCTTT
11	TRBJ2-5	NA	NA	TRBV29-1	CSVEAGQTQYF	TGCAGCGTTGAGGCAGGTCAGACCCAGTACTTC
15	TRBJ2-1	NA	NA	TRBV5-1	CASSLRSSSYNEQFF	TGCGCCAGCAGCTTGAGGTCTAGCTCCTACAATGAGCAGTTCTTC
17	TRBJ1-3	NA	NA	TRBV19	CASSPLGGAASGNTIYF	TGTGCCAGTAGCCCCTTGGGGGGCGCAGCCTCTGGAAACACCATATATTTT
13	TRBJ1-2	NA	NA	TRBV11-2	CASSLDLNYGYTF	TGTGCCAGCAGCTTAGATCTCAACTATGGCTACACCTTC
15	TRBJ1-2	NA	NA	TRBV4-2	CASSQAAGTAYGYTF	TGTGCCAGCAGCCAAGCAGCCGGGACGGCATATGGCTACACCTTC
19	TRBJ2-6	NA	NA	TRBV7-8	CASSPYFGAKHSGANVLTF	TGTGCCAGCAGCCCATATTTTGGGGCCAAGCACTCTGGGGCCAACGTCCTGACTTTC
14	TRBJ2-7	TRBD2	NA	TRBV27	CASSPGLATYEQYF	TGTGCCAGCAGTCCGGGACTAGCAACCTACGAGCAGTACTTC
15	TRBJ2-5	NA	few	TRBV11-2	CASSFWAASQETQYF	TGTGCCAGCAGCTTTTGGGCCGCATCCCAAGAGACCCAGTACTTC
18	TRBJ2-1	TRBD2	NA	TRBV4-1	CASSPGFRLAGGLDEQFF	TGCGCCAGCAGCCCCGGCTTCAGACTAGCGGGAGGGTTGGATGAGCAGTTCTTC
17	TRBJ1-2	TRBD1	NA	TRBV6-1	CASSETIFGQENYSYTF	TGTGCCAGCAGTGAAACTATTTTCGGACAGGAGAACTATAGCTACACCTTC
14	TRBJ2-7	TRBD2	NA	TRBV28	CASRTSGDLSEQYF	TGTGCCAGCAGAACTAGCGGGGACCTATCCGAGCAGTACTTC
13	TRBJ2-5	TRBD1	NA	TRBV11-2	CASSLEGTGGIYF	TGTGCCAGCAGCTTAGAGGGGACAGGGGGTATATACTTC
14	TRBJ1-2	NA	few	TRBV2	CASGRTSFNYGYTF	TGTGCCAGCGGAAGGACATCCTTCAACTATGGCTACACCTTC
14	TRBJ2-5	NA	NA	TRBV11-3	CASMEGGALETQYF	TGTGCCAGCATGGAGGGGGGAGCTTTGGAGACCCAGTACTTC
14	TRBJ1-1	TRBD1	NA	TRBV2	CASRPDRDMTEAFF	TGTGCCAGCAGGCCGGACAGGGACATGACTGAAGCTTTCTTT
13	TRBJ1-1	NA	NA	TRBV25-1	CASSEEGWTEAFF	TGTGCCAGCAGTGAGGAGGGCTGGACTGAAGCTTTCTTT
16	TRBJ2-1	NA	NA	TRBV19	CASSIDSKSPYNEQFF	TGTGCCAGTAGTATAGACTCCAAGAGCCCCTACAATGAGCAGTTCTTC
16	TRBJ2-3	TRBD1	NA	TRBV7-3	CASSLSPAGGADTQYF	TGTGCCAGCAGCTTATCACCGGCAGGGGGCGCAGATACGCAGTATTTT
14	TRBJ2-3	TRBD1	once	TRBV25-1	CASSVGTGSHTQYF	TGTGCCAGCAGTGTCGGGACAGGATCCCATACGCAGTATTTT
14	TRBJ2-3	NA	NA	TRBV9	CASSAGTRGDTQYF	TGTGCCAGCAGCGCGGGGACTCGGGGGGATACGCAGTATTTT
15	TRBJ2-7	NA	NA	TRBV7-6	CASSPVQGLGDEQYF	TGTGCCAGCAGCCCCGTCCAGGGACTTGGCGACGAGCAGTACTTC
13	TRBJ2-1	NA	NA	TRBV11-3	CASSLGPSNEQFF	TGTGCCAGCAGCTTAGGACCCTCTAATGAGCAGTTCTTC
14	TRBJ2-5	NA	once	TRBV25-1	CASRGGGQQETQYF	TGTGCCAGCAGGGGGGGTGGACAGCAAGAGACCCAGTACTTC
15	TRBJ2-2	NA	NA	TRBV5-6	CASSHGSLDTGELFF	TGTGCCAGCAGCCACGGATCCCTAGACACCGGGGAGCTGTTTTTT
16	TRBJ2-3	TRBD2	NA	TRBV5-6	CASSLVTGGQTDTQYF	TGTGCCAGCAGCTTAGTAACGGGAGGGCAAACAGATACGCAGTATTTT
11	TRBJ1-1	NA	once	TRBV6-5	CASTRGTEAFF	TGTGCCAGCACTCGGGGCACTGAAGCTTTCTTT
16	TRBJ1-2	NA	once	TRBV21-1	CASSKGVEVRDYGYTF	TGTGCCAGCAGCAAAGGAGTGGAGGTAAGGGACTATGGCTACACCTTC
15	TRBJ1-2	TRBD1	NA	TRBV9	CASSPGTDVRNGYTF	TGTGCCAGCAGCCCCGGGACAGATGTCCGGAATGGCTACACCTTC
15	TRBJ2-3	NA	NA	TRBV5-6	CASSLGQGGTDTQYF	TGTGCCAGCAGCTTGGGGCAGGGGGGGACAGATACGCAGTATTTT